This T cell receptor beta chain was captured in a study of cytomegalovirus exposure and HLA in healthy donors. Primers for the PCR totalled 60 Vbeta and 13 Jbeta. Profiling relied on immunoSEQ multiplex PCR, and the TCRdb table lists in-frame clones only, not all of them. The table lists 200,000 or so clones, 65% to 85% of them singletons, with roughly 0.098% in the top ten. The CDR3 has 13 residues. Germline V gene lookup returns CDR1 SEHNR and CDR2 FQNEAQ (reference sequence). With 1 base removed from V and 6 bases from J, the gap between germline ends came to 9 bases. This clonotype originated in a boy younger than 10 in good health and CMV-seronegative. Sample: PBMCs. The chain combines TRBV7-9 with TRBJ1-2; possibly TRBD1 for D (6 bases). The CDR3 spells CASSLVGADGYTF. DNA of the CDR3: TGTGCCAGCAGCTTAGTGGGGGCTGATGGCTACACCTTC.